The 13 T cell receptor beta chains listed next were all sequenced from one sample in a study of technical replicates of blood from several donors (TCRdb year 2017). Library generation was performed with the immunoSEQ multiplex PCR assay. Held by TCRdb, this immuneACCESS table contains in-frame sequences only and omits some clones. Under half of the omission traces to an unresolved V gene where checked; the cause of the rest is unknown. This sample holds some 70,000 clones; roughly 90% were observed only once. The top ten clonotypes cover about 4.9% of the sample. The sequenced sample was PBMCs. The receptor source for this set is a human donor in good health. Some clones in this sample may be carry-over from other donors' samples.

This clone has a single count. The genes are TRBV10-3 and TRBJ1-5; 7 bases line up with TRBD1. The CDR3 is 14 residues long. Germline CDR1 is ENHRY and CDR2 is SYGVKD. V was clipped by 6 bases and J by 4 bases; unmatched bases: 6. The CDR3 DNA is TGTGCCATCAGCGTCGGGACAGAGAATCAGCCCCAGCATTTT. This sequence encodes CAISVGTENQPQHF.

The chain couples TRBV6-6 to TRBJ2-7; 7 positions agree with TRBD2. The germline V gene has CDR1 MNHNY and CDR2 SVGAGI (reference sequence). The length of the CDR3 is 13 residues. Germline trimming cut 6 bases from V and 1 base from J; bases unmatched to any gene: 3. Written as DNA, the CDR3 is TGTGCCAGCAGCTGGGGGGGGTCCTACGAGCAGTACTTC. Residues: CASSWGGSYEQYF.

The chain has TRBV5-4 and TRBJ1-2, with 10 positions matching TRBD1. Germline-derived CDR1 and CDR2 are SGHNT and YYREEE (reference sequence). Trimming cost V 2 bases and J 6 bases; bases outside gene matches: 4. The CDR3 contains 14 residues. The CDR3: CASSFGTGVNGYTF. The DNA of the CDR3 is TGTGCCAGCAGCTTCGGGACAGGGGTAAATGGCTACACCTTC.

The chain uses TRBV6-1 and TRBJ2-2, with D unclear. Trimming shortened V by 2 bases and J by 5 bases, and 9 bases separated the two germline ends. The CDR3 consists of 14 residues. Germline assignment: CDR1 MNHNS and CDR2 SASEGT. The CDR3 DNA sequence: TGTGCCAGCAGTGAATATTCGAGTACCGGGGAGCTGTTTTTT. The encoded protein is CASSEYSSTGELFF.

The chain carries TRBV7-2 and TRBJ1-5; 7 bases fit TRBD1. The CDR3 length is 15 residues. Germline V gene lookup returns CDR1 SGHTA and CDR2 FQGNSA. Losses at the gene ends were 5 bases for V and 2 bases for J; bases not matched to a gene: 6. The CDR3 reads CASSLTGNGNQPQHF. CDR3 nucleotide sequence: TGTGCCAGCAGCCTGACAGGGAATGGCAATCAGCCCCAGCATTTT.

This chain joins TRBV7-2 and TRBJ2-5; D not certain. This CDR3 has 14 amino acids. The V end was cut by 5 bases, the J end by 3 bases, with 13 bases between. Germline V lookup: CDR1 SGHTA, CDR2 FQGNSA. CDR3 protein: CASSRLGLKETQYF. The CDR3 nucleotides read TGTGCCAGCAGCCGACTGGGTCTAAAAGAGACCCAGTACTTC.

This chain links TRBV4-3 with TRBJ2-7; 10 bases align to TRBD1. The CDR3 has 15 amino acids. V was clipped by 2 bases and J by 12 bases; unmatched bases: 13. CDR1 and CDR2 from the germline V gene are LGHNA and YSLEER. The CDR3 DNA sequence: TGCGCCAGCAGCCAACTCCCCGGGACAGGGGCCCACCGGTACTTC. This codes for CASSQLPGTGAHRYF.

The chain recombines TRBV2 with TRBJ2-7; D perhaps matches TRBD1 (6 bases). The CDR3 consists of 15 residues. Germline CDR1 reads SNHLY; CDR2 reads FYNNEI. Trimming removed 8 bases from V and 1 base from J, with 18 bases in between. The CDR3 DNA reads TGTGCCAGCCCTAAGGGACGGGACATTTCCTACGAGCAGTACTTC. Residues: CASPKGRDISYEQYF.

This chain joins TRBV6-1 and TRBJ1-4, with 9 positions matching TRBD1. Germline V gives CDR1 MNHNS, CDR2 SASEGT. The CDR3 runs to 16 residues. Trimming at V came to 3 bases and at J to 5 bases, leaving 7 bases not matched to a gene. The CDR3 DNA follows: TGTGCCAGCAGTGAGCCGCCGGGACAGGGAAATGAAAAACTGTTTTTT. Protein product: CASSEPPGQGNEKLFF.

The J gene is TRBJ2-1, the V gene TRBV7-9; 7 bases fit TRBD2. The V and J ends lost 5 bases and 0 bases, in that order; junction bases with no gene match: 7. The CDR3 is made up of 16 amino acids. Germline V lookup: CDR1 SEHNR, CDR2 FQNEAQ (reference sequence). The CDR3, as DNA: TGTGCCAGCAGCGCAGTAAGCGGGGTCTCCTACAATGAGCAGTTCTTC. As protein: CASSAVSGVSYNEQFF.

This clone was recorded once. V and J are TRBV7-2 and TRBJ2-3; 13 bases align to TRBD2. The CDR3 loop spans 14 amino acids. Germline V lookup: CDR1 SGHTA, CDR2 FQGNSA. V was clipped by 5 bases and J by 8 bases; unmatched bases: 4. CDR3 protein: CASSLTSGRSTQYF. CDR3 DNA: TGTGCCAGCAGCCTGACTAGCGGGAGGAGTACGCAGTATTTT.

This clone was picked up one time. The chain has TRBV5-1 and TRBJ2-2, with a weak D call TRBD1 (5 bases). In germline, CDR1 is SGHRS, CDR2 YFSETQ. CDR3 length: 15 amino acids. V was cut by 0 bases and J by 0 bases, with 6 bases left in between. This chain's CDR3 is CASSLEGTNTGELFF. The CDR3 DNA follows: TGCGCCAGCAGCTTGGAGGGGACGAACACCGGGGAGCTGTTTTTT.

V usage is TRBV7-6 and J usage is TRBJ2-3; TRBD2 agrees at 7 bases. The CDR3 extends over 14 amino acids. V was clipped by 5 bases and J by 0 bases; unmatched bases: 2. CDR1 SGHVS and CDR2 FNYEAQ come from the germline V gene. The CDR3, as DNA: TGTGCCAGCAGCCAACTAGCGAGCACAGATACGCAGTATTTT. Translating gives CASSQLASTDTQYF.